These T cell receptor beta chains were read from a single sample in a study of Ad26.COV2.S vaccination and SARS-CoV-2 variants. Method: immunoSEQ multiplex PCR; TCRdb's copy keeps in-frame clones and lacks some. The sample yields about 680,000 clones, roughly nine tenths seen once. The sample consisted of peripheral blood, taken in a trial of Ad26.COV2.S vaccine versus placebo. The receptors come from a person aged 18-65 years who received the Ad26.COV2.S COVID-19 vaccine or a placebo. Each CDR3 is given with its conserved first and last residue. The D gene is left open where the match is weak. Expanded clones get a size class; other rows say once, few or many, or leave the size out.

>.|TRBV18|TRBJ1-4|16|.
CASSRKDRATNEKLFF
TGTGCCAGCTCACGAAAGGACCGCGCAACTAATGAAAAACTGTTTTTT
>.|TRBV18|TRBJ2-3|16|.
CASSLVTGGSTDTQYF
TGTGCCAGCTCCTTGGTGACCGGCGGGTCCACAGATACGCAGTATTTT
>.|TRBV6-5|TRBJ1-3|14|.
CASSFTSGGNTIYF
TGTGCCAGCAGTTTTACAAGCGGTGGAAACACCATATATTTT
>once|TRBV6-1|TRBJ2-2|15|.
CASSDVRANTGELFF
TGTGCCAGCAGTGACGTTAGGGCGAACACCGGGGAGCTGTTTTTT
>.|TRBV29-1|TRBJ1-4|12|.
CSVGGGYEKLFF
TGCAGCGTTGGGGGGGGTTATGAAAAACTGTTTTTT
>.|TRBV2|TRBJ1-4|15|.
CASSSQGATNEKLFF
TGTGCCAGCAGTTCCCAGGGAGCAACTAATGAAAAACTGTTTTTT
>.|TRBV5-1|TRBJ2-2|15|.
CASSLGPGGTGELFF
TGCGCCAGCAGCTTGGGACCCGGAGGGACCGGGGAGCTGTTTTTT
>.|TRBV4-3|TRBJ1-6|14|.
CASSQDRNQSPLHF
TGCGCCAGCAGCCAAGATCGGAATCAATCACCCCTCCACTTT
>.|TRBV6-6|TRBJ2-1|14|.
CASSYPPEDNEQFF
TGTGCCAGCAGTTATCCCCCGGAGGACAATGAGCAGTTCTTC
>once|TRBV19|TRBJ2-1|14|.
CASSIATTVVEQFF
TGTGCCAGTAGTATAGCAACCACTGTCGTTGAGCAGTTCTTC
>.|TRBV20-1|TRBJ2-5|17|TRBD2
CSASDPRTSGGLETQYF
TGCAGTGCTAGTGACCCCCGGACTAGCGGGGGATTGGAGACCCAGTACTTC
>.|TRBV27|TRBJ2-7|16|.
CASSFLPRGGTDEQYF
TGTGCCAGCAGTTTCCTACCCCGGGGCGGGACGGACGAGCAGTACTTC
>.|TRBV6-5|TRBJ2-5|14|.
CASSYSVAGETQYF
TGTGCCAGCAGTTACTCGGTGGCCGGGGAGACCCAGTACTTC
>.|TRBV7-3|TRBJ2-2|17|.
CASSPERGGALTGELFF
TGTGCCAGCAGCCCCGAGAGGGGGGGGGCACTCACCGGGGAGCTGTTTTTT
>.|TRBV27|TRBJ2-3|12|.
CASSLFQGTQYF
TGTGCCAGCAGTTTATTTCAGGGGACGCAGTATTTT
>.|TRBV6-5|TRBJ1-1|15|TRBD1
CASSRKGQGGAEAFF
TGTGCCAGCAGTCGAAAAGGACAGGGAGGAGCTGAAGCTTTCTTT
>once|TRBV4-2|TRBJ1-1|14|.
CASSQDGQNTEAFF
TGTGCCAGCAGCCAAGATGGACAGAACACTGAAGCTTTCTTT